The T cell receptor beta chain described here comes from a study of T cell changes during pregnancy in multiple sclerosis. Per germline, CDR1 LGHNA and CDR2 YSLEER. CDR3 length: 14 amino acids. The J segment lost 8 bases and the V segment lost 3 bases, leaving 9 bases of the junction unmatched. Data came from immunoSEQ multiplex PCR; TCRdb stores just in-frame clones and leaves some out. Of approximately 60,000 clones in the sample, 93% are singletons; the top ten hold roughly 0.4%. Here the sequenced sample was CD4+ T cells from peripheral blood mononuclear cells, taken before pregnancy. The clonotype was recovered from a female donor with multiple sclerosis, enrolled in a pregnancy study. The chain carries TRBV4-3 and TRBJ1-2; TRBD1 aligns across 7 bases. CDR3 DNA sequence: TGCGCCAGCAGCCAGGGAACAGGGGTAGAAGGCTACACCTTC. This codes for CASSQGTGVEGYTF.